These 32 T cell receptor beta chains were all obtained from the same sample, sequenced in a study of T cell changes during pregnancy in multiple sclerosis. Method: immunoSEQ multiplex PCR; TCRdb's copy keeps in-frame clones and lacks some. The sample has 64,000 or so clones; roughly 96% are singletons. The sequenced sample was CD8+ T cells from peripheral blood mononuclear cells, obtained after pregnancy. Receptors originate from a female donor with multiple sclerosis, enrolled in a pregnancy study.

The chain uses TRBV5-1 and TRBJ2-3; tentative D call: TRBD2 (6 bases). The CDR3 has 13 residues. The germline V gene has CDR1 SGHRS and CDR2 YFSETQ. Trimming cost V 2 bases and J 3 bases, with 7 bases left between them. CDR3 sequence: CASSFGRTDTQYF. The CDR3 region has the DNA TGCGCCAGCAGCTTCGGGAGAACAGATACGCAGTATTTT.

A single count supports this clone. The V and J genes are TRBV6-6 and TRBJ2-7; no firm D call. This CDR3 comprises 11 residues. V was pared by 2 bases and J by 5 bases, with 4 bases between. Germline assignment: CDR1 MNHNY and CDR2 SVGAGI (reference sequence). CDR3 DNA sequence: TGTGCCAGCAGTTACCGGGACGAGCAGTACTTC. Protein product: CASSYRDEQYF.

The CDR3 nucleotides are TGTGCCAGCGGATGGGGACTAGCGGGATATGAGCAGTTCTTC. It encodes CASGWGLAGYEQFF. The chain combines TRBV27 with TRBJ2-1, with TRBD2 matching 13 bases. Unmatched junction bases numbered 6, after V lost 8 bases and J lost 8 bases. The CDR3 is made up of 14 amino acids. The germline V gene encodes CDR1 MNHEY and CDR2 SMNVEV (reference sequence).

This clone appeared once. CDR3 sequence reads: CASSLGYRGRAVREQFF. CDR3 in DNA: TGTGCCAGCAGCTTAGGTTATCGCGGGAGGGCCGTGAGGGAGCAGTTCTTC. The rearrangement links TRBV7-8 to TRBJ2-1; 9 bases match TRBD2. The CDR3 is 17 amino acids. Trimming removed 1 base from V and 10 bases from J; junction bases left unmatched: 14. Germline CDR1 reads SGHVS; CDR2 reads FQNEAQ.

The V gene is TRBV7-2, the J gene TRBJ2-2; D gene ambiguous. The ends were cut back, 11 bases at V and 7 bases at J, with 8 bases in the middle. This CDR3 is built from 10 residues. In germline, CDR1 is SGHTA, CDR2 FQGNSA. CDR3 sequence: CASFYGELFF. CDR3 coding DNA: TGTGCCTCCTTTTACGGGGAGCTGTTTTTT.

The chain carries TRBV28 and TRBJ2-7; 7 nucleotides align to TRBD2. J lost 7 bases, V lost 3 bases, and 6 bases had no gene match. CDR1 is MDHEN and CDR2 is SYDVKM in the germline V gene. The CDR3 runs 13 residues. The CDR3 sequence: CASSFPGGGEQYF. The CDR3 coding sequence is TGTGCCAGCAGTTTTCCGGGAGGCGGGGAGCAGTACTTC.

The chain employs TRBV5-1 and TRBJ2-1; 9 bases line up with TRBD2. The length of the CDR3 is 16 residues. Germline V CDR1 and CDR2: SGHRS, YFSETQ. After removal of 4 bases from V and 5 bases from J, the junction contained 10 bases not matched to a gene. The chain's CDR3 is CASSPRISGSDNEQFF. CDR3 coding DNA: TGCGCCAGCAGCCCCCGGATTAGCGGGAGTGACAATGAGCAGTTCTTC. Filled out from reference TRBV5-1 and TRBJ2-1, the complete variable domain reads KAGVTQTPRYLIKTRGQQVTLSCSPISGHRSVSWYQQTPGQGLQFLFEYFSETQRNKGNFPGRFSGRQFSNSRSEMNVSTLELGDSALYLCASSPRISGSDNEQFFGPGTRLTVL.

The chain is built from TRBV28 and TRBJ2-7; no definite D call. The CDR3 length is 14 residues. V lost 2 bases, J lost 2 bases, and 10 bases lay in between. Germline V gene data show CDR1 as MDHEN and CDR2 as SYDVKM. Here the CDR3 DNA reads TGTGCCAGCAGTTTACTCCAACTCCCCTACGAGCAGTACTTC. It yields the protein CASSLLQLPYEQYF.

The V and J genes are TRBV29-1 and TRBJ2-6; D gene unclear. This CDR3 spans 14 amino acids. Per germline, CDR1 SQVTM and CDR2 ANQGSEA. V was trimmed by 5 bases and J by 0 bases, leaving 8 bases between them. CDR3 protein: CSVRTSSGANVLTF. CDR3 sequence (DNA): TGCAGCGTTAGAACGAGCTCTGGGGCCAACGTCCTGACTTTC.

The chain couples TRBV7-9 to TRBJ2-5, with D perhaps matching TRBD1 (5 bases). Per the germline V gene, CDR1 is SEHNR and CDR2 is FQNEAQ (reference sequence). Trimming removed 4 bases from V and 5 bases from J, with 11 bases in between. CDR3 length: 13 amino acids. The CDR3 coding sequence is TGTGCCAGCAGCTCCAGGGATCTGGAGACCCAGTACTTC. Translated, it gives CASSSRDLETQYF.

This chain links TRBV2 with TRBJ2-5; 10 positions agree with TRBD1. The junction had 22 bases not matched to a gene; V was cut back by 7 bases and J by 5 bases. Per the germline V gene, CDR1 is SNHLY and CDR2 is FYNNEI. This CDR3 contains 19 residues. In DNA form, the CDR3 reads TGTGCCAGCACCGTGGCCCGGGACAGGGGATATAATTATCCGGAGACCCAGTACTTC. It specifies CASTVARDRGYNYPETQYF.

This chain uses TRBV28 with TRBJ2-5; D perhaps matches TRBD1 (6 bases). Trimming shortened V by 7 bases and J by 7 bases, and 16 bases separated the two germline ends. This CDR3 region has 13 residues. CDR1 and CDR2 from the germline V gene are MDHEN and SYDVKM. The CDR3 DNA is TGTGCCAGCACCTCAACAGGGCTGGGGACCCAGTACTTC. Translated: CASTSTGLGTQYF.

This chain uses TRBV7-9 with TRBJ2-7; TRBD1 matches 7 bases. J lost 3 bases, V lost 1 base, and 6 bases had no gene match. The germline V gene has CDR1 SEHNR and CDR2 FQNEAQ (reference sequence). The CDR3 has 15 amino acids. CDR3 sequence (DNA): TGTGCCAGCAGCTTAGTGGGGACAGCAGACTACGAGCAGTACTTC. It encodes CASSLVGTADYEQYF.

This clone has a single count. One end of the junction fails to match germline, which may point to a read error. The V call is TRBV7-7, the J call TRBJ2-1; TRBD1 matches at 8 bases. The CDR3 consists of 15 residues. Per the germline V gene, CDR1 is SSHAT and CDR2 is FNYEAQ (reference sequence). The CDR3 loop reads CASSLGRGQNNEQFF. The DNA for the CDR3 is TGTGCTAGCAGCTTAGGCAGGGGGCAGAACAATGAGCAGTTCTTC.

This sequence joins TRBV27 and TRBJ2-4; D is unresolved. V was shortened by 5 bases and J by 0 bases, with 11 bases between the two germline ends. From germline, CDR1 is MNHEY and CDR2 SMNVEV (reference sequence). This CDR3 has 15 residues. The CDR3 coding sequence is TGTGCCAGCAGTCCTTCTTCACTAGCCAAAAACATTCAGTACTTC. This translates into CASSPSSLAKNIQYF.

The J gene is TRBJ2-3, the V gene TRBV11-1; the match to TRBD2 covers 9 bases. CDR1 is SGHAT, CDR2 FQDESV, per germline (reference sequence). Trimming removed 4 bases from V and 5 bases from J; junction bases left unmatched: 10. This CDR3 is 16 amino acids long. The CDR3 DNA follows: TGTGCCAGCAGCTCTTGGACTAGCGAGGGGGGAGATACGCAGTATTTT. This translates into CASSSWTSEGGDTQYF.

This chain joins TRBV19 and TRBJ2-1; D is perhaps TRBD2 (6 bases). Trimming cost V 7 bases and J 7 bases, with 8 bases left between them. Per the germline V gene, CDR1 is LNHDA and CDR2 is SQIVND (reference sequence). The CDR3 runs 11 residues. In DNA, the CDR3 is TGTGCCAGTAATGGGGGGAATGAGCAGTTCTTC. It encodes CASNGGNEQFF.

V is TRBV9 and J is TRBJ2-1, with 7 bases matching TRBD1. The CDR3 loop spans 13 amino acids. CDR1 is SGDLS and CDR2 is YYNGEE in the germline V gene. Trimming took 4 bases from V and 7 from J; bases not matched to a gene: 5. CDR3 amino acids: CASSPYRGNEQFF. CDR3 in DNA: TGTGCCAGCAGCCCGTACAGGGGTAATGAGCAGTTCTTC.

The chain joins TRBV5-1 to TRBJ2-1; 8 bases fit TRBD2. J gave up 4 bases and V 1 base, and 4 bases lay outside the gene matches. Germline V lookup: CDR1 SGHRS, CDR2 YFSETQ. The CDR3 is made up of 15 amino acids. The chain's CDR3 is CASSLSLADYNEQFF. As DNA, the CDR3 is TGCGCCAGCAGCTTGTCACTAGCGGATTACAATGAGCAGTTCTTC.

The J gene is TRBJ2-1, the V gene TRBV6-6; D is possibly TRBD2 (6 bases). Trimming took 10 bases from V and 1 from J, leaving 11 bases between them. The length of the CDR3 is 13 residues. Germline CDR1 is MNHNY and CDR2 is SVGAGI (reference sequence). The CDR3 reads CAIPGDSYNEQFF. CDR3 nucleotide sequence: TGTGCCATCCCGGGAGATTCCTACAATGAGCAGTTCTTC.

CDR3 sequence reads: CASSFVGGGRREQYF. The CDR3 nucleotides read TGTGCCAGCAGCTTTGTAGGCGGAGGGAGGCGCGAGCAGTACTTC. This chain connects TRBV5-4 to TRBJ2-7; a weak D match, TRBD2 (6 bases). CDR3 length: 15 amino acids. CDR1 SGHNT and CDR2 YYREEE come from the germline V gene (reference sequence). V was clipped by 2 bases and J by 6 bases, with 18 bases between them.

The chain is built from TRBV5-1 and TRBJ2-3; 8 bases fit TRBD2. Germline CDR1 is SGHRS and CDR2 is YFSETQ. The V and J ends lost 3 bases and 5 bases, in that order; junction bases with no gene match: 5. CDR3 length: 14 amino acids. The CDR3, as DNA: TGCGCCAGCAGCTCCGGACTAGCCGTAGATACGCAGTATTTT. Residues: CASSSGLAVDTQYF.

This CDR3 reads CASSIHGLVEQYF. CDR3 DNA: TGTGCCAGCAGCATACATGGACTCGTCGAGCAGTACTTC. The chain uses TRBV5-4 and TRBJ2-7; a possible D gene is TRBD2 (5 bases). Deletions cut 4 bases from V and 6 bases from J, with 14 bases between. The CDR3 is made up of 13 amino acids. The germline V gene has CDR1 SGHNT and CDR2 YYREEE (reference sequence).

V usage is TRBV28 and J usage is TRBJ2-7; 8 positions match TRBD1. Trimming cost V 6 bases and J 4 bases; bases outside gene matches: 2. The length of the CDR3 is 12 residues. Germline loops: CDR1 MDHEN, CDR2 SYDVKM. The CDR3 loop reads CASSQGAYEQYF. The CDR3 nucleotides are TGTGCCAGCAGCCAGGGGGCATACGAGCAGTACTTC.

The chain carries TRBV7-9 and TRBJ2-7; D call uncertain. CDR1 SEHNR and CDR2 FQNEAQ come from the germline V gene (reference sequence). Trimming removed 1 base from V and 6 bases from J, with 7 bases in between. The CDR3 loop spans 12 amino acids. CDR3 in amino acids: CASSLGSTEQYF. The CDR3, as DNA: TGTGCCAGCAGCTTAGGGAGTACCGAGCAGTACTTC.

The chain joins TRBV7-9 to TRBJ2-3; tentatively, D is TRBD1 (5 bases). The germline V gene has CDR1 SEHNR and CDR2 FQNEAQ (reference sequence). The V end lost 2 bases, the J end lost 10 bases, and 19 bases lay between the germline ends. The CDR3 sequence is 15 residues long. The CDR3 DNA is TGTGCCAGCAGCTTATTAGTACAGGACATTGAAGCGCAGTATTTT. Translating gives CASSLLVQDIEAQYF.

This chain links TRBV28 with TRBJ1-2; no definite D call. V was clipped by 8 bases and J by 1 base, with 11 bases between them. This CDR3 spans 13 amino acids. In germline, CDR1 is MDHEN, CDR2 SYDVKM. DNA for the CDR3: TGTGCCAGCCGTTCTCGGGATAACTATGGCTACACCTTC. Its translation is CASRSRDNYGYTF.

The chain employs TRBV30 and TRBJ2-1; 12 nucleotides match TRBD2. The V and J ends lost 1 base and 10 bases, in that order; junction bases with no gene match: 5. Per the germline V gene, CDR1 is GTSNPN and CDR2 is SVGIG (reference sequence). The CDR3 loop spans 14 amino acids. In DNA form, the CDR3 reads TGTGCCTGGAGTGCGGGACTAGCGGGCTCGGAGCAGTTCTTC. Translation: CAWSAGLAGSEQFF.

V usage is TRBV7-6 and J usage is TRBJ2-1; maybe TRBD1 (6 bases). The CDR3 consists of 12 residues. Germline CDR1 is SGHVS and CDR2 is FNYEAQ. Trimming stripped 5 bases from V and 15 bases from J, with 17 bases between. CDR3 DNA: TGTGCCAGCAGCCCCGTGGGGGCCGAATGGTTCTTC. It specifies CASSPVGAEWFF.

V and J are TRBV9 and TRBJ2-7; a weak D match, TRBD2 (5 bases). CDR1 SGDLS and CDR2 YYNGEE come from the germline V gene. CDR3 length equals 14 residues. V was shortened by 3 bases and J by 3 bases, with 13 bases between the two germline ends. The CDR3 sequence is CASSGRTRDYEQYF. CDR3 bases: TGTGCCAGCAGCGGTAGGACTCGAGACTACGAGCAGTACTTC.

This clone occurred once. The chain uses TRBV4-2 and TRBJ2-3, with unresolved D. Looked up from germline, CDR1 is LGHNA and CDR2 is YNFKEQ. CDR3 length: 15 residues. Trimming stripped 9 bases from V and 0 bases from J, with 16 bases between. Here the CDR3 reads CASTWAESSTDTQYF. The CDR3 DNA sequence: TGTGCCAGTACCTGGGCCGAATCTAGCACAGATACGCAGTATTTT.

The chain carries TRBV2 and TRBJ2-1; 7 nucleotides line up with TRBD2. Germline assignment: CDR1 SNHLY and CDR2 FYNNEI. J gave up 5 bases and V 7 bases, and 11 bases lay outside the gene matches. The CDR3 consists of 15 residues. CDR3 region: CASTHSAGSDNEQFF. The DNA for the CDR3 is TGTGCCAGCACCCACTCAGCGGGAAGTGACAATGAGCAGTTCTTC.